This paragraph reports one TCR beta chain. Its specificity is unknown. The data stem from a study of shared clonotypes between healthy human individuals. Study background: Each donor's CD4 naive and CD4 memory cells filled three plates apiece, CD8 naive two, and CD8 memory one. Broader study findings: Sampling used blood alone; tissue repertoires probably differ.

Germline CDR1 LNHNV, CDR2 YYDKDF (reference sequence). This CDR3 has 15 residues. The V gene end was trimmed by 3 bases and the J gene end by 0 bases; junction bases not matched to a gene: 4. Into CD45RA+ naive and CD45RA-negative memory subsets, the CD4+ cells were split. At deep level, the assay was performed. Profiled with immunoSEQ multiplex PCR; TCRdb holds only in-frame clones, not every one. This sample has approximately 1,000,000 clones, with around 78% found just once. The chain couples TRBV15 to TRBJ2-7, with TRBD2 matching over 8 bases. The sequencing input was memory CD4+ T cells from PBMCs. Subset in this sample: CD45RA-negative fraction. The TCR was taken from a man between 18 and 35 years old in good health. Some clones in this sample may be carry-over from other donors' samples. The CDR3 region has the DNA TGTGCCACCAGCAGTAGGCGGGAGGCCTCCTACGAGCAGTACTTC. Encoded protein: CATSSRREASYEQYF.